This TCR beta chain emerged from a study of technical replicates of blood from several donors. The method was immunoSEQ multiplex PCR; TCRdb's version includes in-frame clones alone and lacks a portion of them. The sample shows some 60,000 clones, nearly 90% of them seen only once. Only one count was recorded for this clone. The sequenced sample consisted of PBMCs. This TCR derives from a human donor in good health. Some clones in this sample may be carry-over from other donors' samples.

The DNA of the CDR3 is TGTGCCCCGGGACAGGGTATTTATTTAAATGGAGCTTTCTTT. This sequence encodes CAPGQGIYLNGAFF. The chain uses TRBV6-6 and TRBJ1-1; 9 nucleotides line up with TRBD1. CDR1 is MNHNY and CDR2 is SVGAGI in the germline V gene (reference sequence). The V and J ends lost 11 bases and 10 bases, in that order; junction bases with no gene match: 17. This CDR3 comprises 14 residues.